This TCR beta chain emerged from a study of T-cell reconstitution after alpha-beta-depleted transplantation in children. The table lists this clonotype with a few counts. Per the germline V gene, CDR1 is SEHNR and CDR2 is FQNEAQ (reference sequence). V was shortened by 1 base and J by 4 bases, with 11 bases between the two germline ends. CDR3 length equals 14 residues. Using unique molecular identifiers, the investigators prepared the TCRbeta library. TCRdb independently ran MiXCR on the PCR reads; one entry per CDR3 protein. Altogether about 120,000 distinct CDR3 sequences are present, about 9.4% being singletons, with the ten largest covering approximately 7.6%.

The sequence was collected from a human donor who donated a stem cell graft to a child with acute lymphoblastic leukemia. V usage is TRBV7-9 and J usage is TRBJ2-7; weak D call: TRBD1 (5 bases). Sample: PBMCs from the stem cell graft donor, taken from the stem cell graft. CDR3 coding DNA: TGTGCCAGCAGCTTAGGCAGGGCCGGTTACGAGCAGTACTTC. Protein sequence: CASSLGRAGYEQYF.